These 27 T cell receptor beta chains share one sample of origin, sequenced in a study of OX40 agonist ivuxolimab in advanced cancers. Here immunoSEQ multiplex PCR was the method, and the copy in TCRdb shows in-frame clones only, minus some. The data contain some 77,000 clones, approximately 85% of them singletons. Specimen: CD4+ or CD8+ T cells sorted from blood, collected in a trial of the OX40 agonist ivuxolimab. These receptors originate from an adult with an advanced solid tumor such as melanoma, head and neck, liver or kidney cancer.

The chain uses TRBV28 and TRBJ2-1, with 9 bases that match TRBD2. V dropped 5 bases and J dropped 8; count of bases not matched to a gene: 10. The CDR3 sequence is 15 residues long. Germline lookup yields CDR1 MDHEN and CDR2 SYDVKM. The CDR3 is CASSLAGGPTDEQFF. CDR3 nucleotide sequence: TGTGCCAGCAGTCTCGCGGGAGGGCCTACGGATGAGCAGTTCTTC.

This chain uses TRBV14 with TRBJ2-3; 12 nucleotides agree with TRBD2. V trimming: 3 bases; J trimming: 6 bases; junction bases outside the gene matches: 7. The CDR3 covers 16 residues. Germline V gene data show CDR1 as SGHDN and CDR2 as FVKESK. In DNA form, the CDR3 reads TGTGCCAGCAGCCAGGGACTAGCGGGCCCCGGGGATACGCAGTATTTT. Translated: CASSQGLAGPGDTQYF.

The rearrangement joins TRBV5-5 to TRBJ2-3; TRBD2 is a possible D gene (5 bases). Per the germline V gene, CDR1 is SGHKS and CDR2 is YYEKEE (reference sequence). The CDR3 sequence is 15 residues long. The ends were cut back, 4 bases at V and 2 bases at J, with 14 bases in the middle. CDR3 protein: CASSLAGEDTDTQYF. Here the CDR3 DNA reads TGTGCCAGCAGCCTGGCCGGGGAAGACACAGATACGCAGTATTTT.

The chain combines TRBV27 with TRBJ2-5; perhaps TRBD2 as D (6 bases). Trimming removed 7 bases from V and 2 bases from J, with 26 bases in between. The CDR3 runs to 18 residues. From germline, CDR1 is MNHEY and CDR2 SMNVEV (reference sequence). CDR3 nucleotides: TGTGCCAGCACCTTCGGGGAGGTTAGTTGGAGTGGGCAAGAGACCCAGTACTTC. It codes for CASTFGEVSWSGQETQYF.

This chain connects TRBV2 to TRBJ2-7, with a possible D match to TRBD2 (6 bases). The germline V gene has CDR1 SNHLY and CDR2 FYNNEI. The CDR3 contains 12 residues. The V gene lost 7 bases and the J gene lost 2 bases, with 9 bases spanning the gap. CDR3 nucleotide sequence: TGTGCCAGCACCCGACTAGCCTACGAGCAGTACTTC. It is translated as CASTRLAYEQYF.

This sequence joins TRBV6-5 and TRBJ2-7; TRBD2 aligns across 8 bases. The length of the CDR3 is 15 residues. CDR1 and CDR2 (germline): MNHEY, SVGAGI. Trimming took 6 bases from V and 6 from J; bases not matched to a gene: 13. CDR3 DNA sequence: TGTGCCAGCAGCCCTACGGGGAGCGGGGGTATCGAGCAGTACTTC. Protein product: CASSPTGSGGIEQYF.

Here the CDR3 DNA reads TGTGCCAGCAGTGCATTAAGGGAGGGTTACGGGGAGCAGTTCTTC. This translates into CASSALREGYGEQFF. This sequence joins TRBV28 and TRBJ2-1; 7 nucleotides align to TRBD2. This CDR3 is built from 15 residues. V trimming: 5 bases; J trimming: 10 bases; junction bases outside the gene matches: 14. The germline V gene has CDR1 MDHEN and CDR2 SYDVKM.

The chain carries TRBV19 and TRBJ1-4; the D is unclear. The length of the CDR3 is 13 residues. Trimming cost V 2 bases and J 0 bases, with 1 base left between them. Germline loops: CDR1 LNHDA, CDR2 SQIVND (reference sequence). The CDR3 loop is CASSISTNEKLFF. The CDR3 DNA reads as TGTGCCAGTAGTATATCAACTAATGAAAAACTGTTTTTT.

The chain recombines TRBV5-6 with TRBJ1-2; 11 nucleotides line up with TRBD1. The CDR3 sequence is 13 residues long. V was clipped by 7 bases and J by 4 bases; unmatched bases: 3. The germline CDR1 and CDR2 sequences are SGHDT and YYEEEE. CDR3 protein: CASGQGAGYGYTF. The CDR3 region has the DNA TGTGCCAGCGGACAGGGGGCGGGCTATGGCTACACCTTC.

Here the CDR3 DNA reads TGTGCCATCAGCCCCGGGACTAGCGGACAAAATGAGCAGTTCTTC. It translates to CAISPGTSGQNEQFF. The chain couples TRBV10-3 to TRBJ2-1, with 11 bases fitting TRBD2. Per germline, CDR1 ENHRY and CDR2 SYGVKD. CDR3 length: 15 amino acids. V gave up 6 bases and J gave up 7 bases; unmatched junction bases: 8.

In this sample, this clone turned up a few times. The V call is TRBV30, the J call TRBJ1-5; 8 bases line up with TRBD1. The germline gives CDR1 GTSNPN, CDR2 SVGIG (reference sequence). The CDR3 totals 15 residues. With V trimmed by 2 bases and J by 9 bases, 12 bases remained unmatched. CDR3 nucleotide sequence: TGTGCCTGGAGTACCCTCCGCGACAGGGGTGGGCCCCAGCATTTT. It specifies CAWSTLRDRGGPQHF.

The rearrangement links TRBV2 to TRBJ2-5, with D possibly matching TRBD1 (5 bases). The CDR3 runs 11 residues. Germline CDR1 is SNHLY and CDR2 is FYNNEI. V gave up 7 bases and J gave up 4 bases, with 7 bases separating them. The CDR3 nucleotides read TGTGCCAGCACCAGGGCAGAGACCCAGTACTTC. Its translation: CASTRAETQYF.

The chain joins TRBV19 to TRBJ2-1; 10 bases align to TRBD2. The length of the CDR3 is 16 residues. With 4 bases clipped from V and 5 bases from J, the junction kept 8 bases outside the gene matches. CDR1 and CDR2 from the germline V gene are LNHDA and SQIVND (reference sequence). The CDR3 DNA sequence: TGTGCCAGTAGTACTCCACTAGCGGGAATCGACAATGAGCAGTTCTTC. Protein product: CASSTPLAGIDNEQFF.

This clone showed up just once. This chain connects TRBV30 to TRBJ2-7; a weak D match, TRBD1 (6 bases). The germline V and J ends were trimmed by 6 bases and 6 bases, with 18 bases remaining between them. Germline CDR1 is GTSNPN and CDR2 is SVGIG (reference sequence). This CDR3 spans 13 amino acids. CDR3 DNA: TGTGCCTGCCCAATTAAAGGGGGTCGCGAGCAGTACTTC. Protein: CACPIKGGREQYF.

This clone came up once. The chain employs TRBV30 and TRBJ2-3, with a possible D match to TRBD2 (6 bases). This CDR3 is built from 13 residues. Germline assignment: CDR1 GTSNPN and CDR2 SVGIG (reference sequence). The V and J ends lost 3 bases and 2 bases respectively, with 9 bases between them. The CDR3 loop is CAWSREDTDTQYF. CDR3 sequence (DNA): TGTGCCTGGAGCAGGGAGGACACAGATACGCAGTATTTT.

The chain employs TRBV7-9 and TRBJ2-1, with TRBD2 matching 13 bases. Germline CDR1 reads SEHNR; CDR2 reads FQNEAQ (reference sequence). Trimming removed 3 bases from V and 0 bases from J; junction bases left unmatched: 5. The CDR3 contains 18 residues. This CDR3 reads CASSFGTSGASSYNEQFF. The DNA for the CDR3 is TGTGCCAGCAGCTTTGGGACTAGCGGGGCGAGCTCCTACAATGAGCAGTTCTTC.

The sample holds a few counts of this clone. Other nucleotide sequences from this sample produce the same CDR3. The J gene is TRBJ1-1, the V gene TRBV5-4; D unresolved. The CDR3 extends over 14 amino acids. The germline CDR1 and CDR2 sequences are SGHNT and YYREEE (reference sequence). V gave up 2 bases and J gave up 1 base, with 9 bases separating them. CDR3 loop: CASSLADENTEAFF. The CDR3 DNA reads TGTGCCAGCAGCTTAGCGGACGAGAACACTGAAGCTTTCTTT.

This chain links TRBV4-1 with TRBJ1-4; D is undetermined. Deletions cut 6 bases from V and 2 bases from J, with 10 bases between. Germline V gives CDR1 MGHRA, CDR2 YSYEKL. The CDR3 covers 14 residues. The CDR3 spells CASRDSPTNEKLFF. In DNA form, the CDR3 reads TGCGCCAGCAGGGATAGTCCTACTAATGAAAAACTGTTTTTT.

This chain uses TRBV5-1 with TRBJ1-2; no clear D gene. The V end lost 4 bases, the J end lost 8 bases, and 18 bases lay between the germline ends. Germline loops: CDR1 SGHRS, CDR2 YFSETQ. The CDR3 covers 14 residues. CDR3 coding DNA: TGCGCCAGCAGCACGGGAGGTGGTAGGGAAGGCTACACCTTC. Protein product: CASSTGGGREGYTF.

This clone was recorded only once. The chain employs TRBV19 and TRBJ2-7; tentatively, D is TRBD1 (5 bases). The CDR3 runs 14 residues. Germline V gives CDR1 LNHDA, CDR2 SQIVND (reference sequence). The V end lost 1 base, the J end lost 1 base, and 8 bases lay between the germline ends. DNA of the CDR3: TGTGCCAGTAGTATAGTTCAGGGATCCTACGAGCAGTACTTC. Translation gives CASSIVQGSYEQYF.

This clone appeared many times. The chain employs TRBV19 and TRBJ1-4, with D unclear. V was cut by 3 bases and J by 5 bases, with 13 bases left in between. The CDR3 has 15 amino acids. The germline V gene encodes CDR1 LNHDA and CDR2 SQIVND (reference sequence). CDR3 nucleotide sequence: TGTGCCAGTAGTATCACGGCGGCGATAAATGAAAAACTGTTTTTT. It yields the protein CASSITAAINEKLFF.

CDR3 residues: CASKTWTGSYEQYF. DNA of the CDR3: TGTGCCTCAAAGACATGGACAGGGTCCTACGAGCAGTACTTC. V usage is TRBV30 and J usage is TRBJ2-7; 8 bases map to TRBD1. Germline trimming cut 7 bases from V and 1 base from J; bases unmatched to any gene: 9. The germline gives CDR1 GTSNPN, CDR2 SVGIG (reference sequence). CDR3 length: 14 amino acids. Together with reference TRBV30 and TRBJ2-7, the CDR3 gives the full variable domain: SQTIHQWPATLVQPVGSPLSLECTVEGTSNPNLYWYRQAAGRGLQLLFYSVGIGQISSEVPQNLSASRPQDRQFILSSKKLLLSDSGFYLCASKTWTGSYEQYFGPGTRLTVT.

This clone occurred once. The chain's CDR3 is CASSTDNTGELFF. In DNA, the CDR3 is TGCGCCAGCAGCACGGACAACACCGGGGAGCTGTTTTTT. The chain links TRBV5-1 to TRBJ2-2; D unresolved. V gave up 4 bases and J gave up 2 bases, with 6 bases separating them. The germline gives CDR1 SGHRS, CDR2 YFSETQ. The CDR3 runs to 13 residues. The variable domain in full, with the rest retrieved from reference TRBV5-1 and TRBJ2-2, is KAGVTQTPRYLIKTRGQQVTLSCSPISGHRSVSWYQQTPGQGLQFLFEYFSETQRNKGNFPGRFSGRQFSNSRSEMNVSTLELGDSALYLCASSTDNTGELFFGEGSRLTVL.

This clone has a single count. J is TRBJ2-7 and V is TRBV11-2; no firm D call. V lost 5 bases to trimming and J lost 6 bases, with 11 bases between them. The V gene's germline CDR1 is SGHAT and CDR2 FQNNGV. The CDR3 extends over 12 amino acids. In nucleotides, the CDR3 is TGTGCCAGCAGCGCCCTAGGCCCCGAGCAGTACTTC. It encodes CASSALGPEQYF. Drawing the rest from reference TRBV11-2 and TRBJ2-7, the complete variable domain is EAGVAQSPRYKIIEKRQSVAFWCNPISGHATLYWYQQILGQGPKLLIQFQNNGVVDDSQLPKDRFSAERLKGVDSTLKIQPAKLEDSAVYLCASSALGPEQYFGPGTRLTVT.

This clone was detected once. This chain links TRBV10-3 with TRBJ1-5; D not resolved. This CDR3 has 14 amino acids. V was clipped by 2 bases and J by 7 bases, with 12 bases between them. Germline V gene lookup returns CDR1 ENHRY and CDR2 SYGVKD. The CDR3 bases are TGTGCCATCAGTGAGACCCGGGGTGGGCAGCCCCAGCATTTT. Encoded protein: CAISETRGGQPQHF.

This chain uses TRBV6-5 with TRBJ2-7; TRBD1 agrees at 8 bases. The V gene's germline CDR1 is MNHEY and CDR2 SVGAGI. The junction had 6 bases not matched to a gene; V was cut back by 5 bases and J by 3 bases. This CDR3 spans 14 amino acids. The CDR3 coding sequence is TGTGCCAGCAGTCGCTCCAGGGGGCACTACGAGCAGTACTTC. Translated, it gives CASSRSRGHYEQYF.

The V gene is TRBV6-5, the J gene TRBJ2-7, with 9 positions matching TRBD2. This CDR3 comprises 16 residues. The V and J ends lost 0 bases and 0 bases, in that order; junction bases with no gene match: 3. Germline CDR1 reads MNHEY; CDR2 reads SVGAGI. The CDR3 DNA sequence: TGTGCCAGCAGTTACTCCAGCGGGGGGAGCTCCTACGAGCAGTACTTC. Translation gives CASSYSSGGSSYEQYF.